The T cell receptor beta chain under discussion was sequenced for a study of control samples from healthy donors and cancer patients. Generated by immunoSEQ multiplex PCR, the TCRdb table keeps only in-frame clones and is missing some. This table has roughly 45,000 clones, around 85% appearing once. V shed 3 bases and J shed 10 bases, with 15 bases lying between them. The CDR3 length is 13 residues. This receptor was identified in a woman between 45 and 60 years old with lung cancer. Sequenced material: PBMCs. The chain recombines TRBV12-3 or TRBV12-4 with TRBJ1-1; no clear D gene. CDR3 sequence reads: CASSLMGQEVAFF. CDR3 nucleotide sequence: TGTGCCAGCAGTTTGATGGGCCAGGAAGTAGCTTTCTTT.